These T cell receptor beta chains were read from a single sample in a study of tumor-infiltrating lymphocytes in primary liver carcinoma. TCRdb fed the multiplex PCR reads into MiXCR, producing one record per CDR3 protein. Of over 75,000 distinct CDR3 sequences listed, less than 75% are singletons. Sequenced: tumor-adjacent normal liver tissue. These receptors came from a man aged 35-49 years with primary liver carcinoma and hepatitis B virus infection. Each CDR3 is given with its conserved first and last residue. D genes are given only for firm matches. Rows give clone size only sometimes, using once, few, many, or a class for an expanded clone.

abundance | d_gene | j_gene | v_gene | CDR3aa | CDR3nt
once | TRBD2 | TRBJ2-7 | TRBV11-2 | CVSSDTSGSFCEQYF | TGTGTCAGCAGCGACACTAGCGGGAGCTTCTGCGAGCAGTACTTC
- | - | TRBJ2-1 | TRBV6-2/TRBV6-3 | CASSFDPPGFNEQFF | TGTGCCAGTTCCTTTGACCCTCCGGGGTTTAATGAGCAGTTCTTC
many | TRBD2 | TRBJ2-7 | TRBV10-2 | CATGTSGRHEQYF | TGCGCCACCGGGACTAGCGGGAGGCACGAGCAGTACTTC
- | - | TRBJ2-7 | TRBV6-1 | CASSGDSGYEQYF | TGTGCCAGCAGTGGGGATTCGGGCTACGAGCAGTACTTC
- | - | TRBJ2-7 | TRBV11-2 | CASGQPYERYF | TGTGCCAGCGGACAGCCCTACGAGCGGTACTTC
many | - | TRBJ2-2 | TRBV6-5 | CASSPRPNTGELFF | TGTGCCAGCAGCCCCCGTCCGAACACCGGGGAGCTGTTTTTT
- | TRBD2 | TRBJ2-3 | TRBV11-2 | CASNSRLAGGSTDTQYF | TGTGCCAGCAACTCTAGACTAGCGGGGGGAAGCACAGATACGCAGTATTTT
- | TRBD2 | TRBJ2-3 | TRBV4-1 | CASSRASGSSNTDMQYF | TGCGCCAGTAGTCGGGCTAGCGGGAGCTCAAACACAGATATGCAGTATTTT
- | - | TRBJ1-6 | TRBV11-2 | CASSFGWDNSPPHF | TGTGCCAGCAGCTTTGGGTGGGATAATTCACCCCCCCACTTT
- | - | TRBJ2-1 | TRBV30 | CVLERGATTWFF | TGTGTCTTGGAGAGGGGGGCCACAACTTGGTTCTTC
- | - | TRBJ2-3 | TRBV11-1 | CASSLGGYDLNTQYF | TGTGCCAGCAGCTTAGGGGGCTACGATTTAAATACGCAGTATTTT
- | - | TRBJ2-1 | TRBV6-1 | CANSDLGDGDEQFF | TGTGCCAACAGTGATTTAGGGGACGGCGATGAGCAGTTCTTC
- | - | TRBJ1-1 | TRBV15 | CATSRDPSTEAFF | TGTGCCACCAGCAGAGATCCGAGCACTGAAGCTTTCTTT
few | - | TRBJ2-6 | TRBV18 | CASSPWLRQVSSGANVLTF | TGTGCCAGCTCACCATGGCTCCGACAGGTTAGCTCTGGGGCCAATGTCCTGACTTTC
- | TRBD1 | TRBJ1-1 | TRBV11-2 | CASRHNRDRKMNTEAFF | TGTGCCAGCAGGCACAACCGGGACAGGAAAATGAACACTGAAGCTTTCTTT
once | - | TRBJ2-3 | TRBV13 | CASSPFKGSDTRYF | TGTGCCAGCAGCCCCTTTAAGGGCTCGGATACGCGGTATTTT
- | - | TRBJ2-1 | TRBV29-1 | CSVEWLAHLWYNEQFF | TGCAGCGTTGAATGGTTAGCGCACCTTTGGTACAATGAGCAGTTCTTC
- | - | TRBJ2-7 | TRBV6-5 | CASSYPGSYEQYF | TGTGCCAGCAGTTACCCGGGCTCCTACGAGCAGTACTTC
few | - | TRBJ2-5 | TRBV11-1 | CASKTTRDETQYF | TGTGCCAGCAAGACAACGAGGGATGAGACCCAGTACTTC
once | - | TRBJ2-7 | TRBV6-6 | CASSYLTNGDPYEQYF | TGTGCCAGCAGTTACCTCACTAACGGGGATCCCTACGAGCAGTACTTC
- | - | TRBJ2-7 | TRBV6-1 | CASSKGARGRTSYEQYF | TGTGCCAGCAGTAAGGGCGCTAGAGGCAGGACTTCCTACGAGCAGTACTTC
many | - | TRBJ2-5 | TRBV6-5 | CASSYGRYQETQYF | TGTGCCAGCAGTTACGGCAGGTACCAAGAGACCCAGTACTTC